The clone carrying this TCR beta chain was counted once. Its antigen is not known. Described time point: baseline, week 1 (first vaccination visit). Treatment here: pre-vaccination baseline after standard-of-care therapy. Newly diagnosed WHO grade 3 or 4 IDH1-mutant, ATRX-lost astrocytomas were identified in the donors. The data are from a study of a mutant IDH1 vaccine in newly diagnosed glioma. Background on the study: Of treated patients, around 62% were men and approximately 40% women, averaging about 40 years.

Notes on the study in general: Researchers report vaccine-induced immune responses in more than 90% of patients. Pseudoprogression seemingly bore no relation to changes in top peripheral T cell clonotypes.

Germline CDR1 and CDR2: SEHNR and FQNEAQ (reference sequence). This CDR3 is built from 11 residues. Trimming removed 3 bases from V and 7 bases from J, with 6 bases in between. Assay used: immunoSEQ multiplex PCR; TCRdb lists only in-frame clones, some missing. The sample includes around 87,000 clones, roughly 80% of them seen just once. The chain has TRBV7-9 and TRBJ1-2, with D unclear. The input for sequencing was PBMCs, taken from a glioma patient treated with radiotherapy, temozolomide or both. The sequence was obtained from a woman aged 45-59 years with glioma. CDR3 bases: TGTGCCAGCAGCTTGGGCGCTGGCTACACCTTC. Protein sequence: CASSLGAGYTF.